The 24 T cell receptor beta chains reported below all come from one sample, sequenced in a study of long-term antiretroviral therapy in people with HIV. Survey level was the resolution at which the v3.0 immunoSEQ assay ran. The table came from immunoSEQ multiplex PCR; TCRdb's copy has only in-frame clones and leaves some out. The table has around 21,000 clones, just under 85% seen once. Here the sequenced sample was unsorted PBMCs, taken roughly 4 years after starting antiretroviral therapy. All receptors come from a young man with HIV.

This chain connects TRBV5-1 to TRBJ1-6; unclear D gene. Trimming cost V 0 bases and J 0 bases, with 10 bases left between them. Germline V gene sequence: CDR1 SGHRS, CDR2 YFSETQ. The CDR3 has 17 amino acids. The CDR3 spells CASSLERTRSYNSPLHF. The CDR3, as DNA: TGCGCCAGCAGCTTGGAGAGGACCCGCTCCTATAATTCACCCCTCCACTTT.

J is TRBJ2-2 and V is TRBV21-1; TRBD1, the table's D call, was not compared with the DNA. TRBV21-1 has pseudogene status. The CDR3 loop spans 17 amino acids. In DNA, the CDR3 is TGTGCCAGCAGCACCCCTCGGGACAGGTCGAACACCGGGGAGCTGTTTTTT. It codes for CASSTPRDRSNTGELFF.

The J gene is TRBJ1-5, the V gene TRBV6-5; D remains ambiguous. Germline values: CDR1 MNHEY, CDR2 SVGAGI. V lost 2 bases and J lost 3, with 11 bases in between. The CDR3 consists of 15 residues. CDR3 protein: CASSYKLGANQPQHF. The CDR3 region has the DNA TGTGCCAGCAGTTACAAACTCGGAGCCAATCAGCCCCAGCATTTT.

The V gene is TRBV6-4, the J gene TRBJ1-5; TRBD1 aligns across 9 bases. CDR3 length: 15 amino acids. Germline values: CDR1 MRHNA, CDR2 SNTAGT. V lost 4 bases and J lost 7; bases outside the gene matches: 8. The DNA for the CDR3 is TGTGCCAGCAGTGCTTCGGGACAGGGTAGCCAGCCCCAGCATTTT. Encoded protein: CASSASGQGSQPQHF.

The rearrangement joins TRBV4-1 to TRBJ1-1; tentative D call: TRBD1 (6 bases). With 7 bases removed from V and 0 bases from J, the gap between germline ends came to 18 bases. There are 16 residues in the CDR3. Germline CDR1 is MGHRA and CDR2 is YSYEKL. The CDR3 DNA follows: TGCGCCAGCATTGACCCCGGACAGACAATGAACACTGAAGCTTTCTTT. Translated, it gives CASIDPGQTMNTEAFF.

The chain links TRBV10-2 to TRBJ1-4, with 7 bases identical to TRBD1. V was clipped by 6 bases and J by 5 bases; unmatched bases: 6. This CDR3 is 14 amino acids long. Germline CDR1 is WSHSY and CDR2 is SAAADI. CDR3 loop: CASRRQGPNEKLFF. The CDR3 region has the DNA TGCGCCAGCAGGAGACAGGGCCCGAATGAAAAACTGTTTTTT.

On this clone itself: The junction does not match germline at one end; this may be a read error. This chain connects TRBV19 to TRBJ2-2, with TRBD2 identical over 7 bases. Germline CDR1 LNHDA, CDR2 SQIVND (reference sequence). This CDR3 contains 15 residues. The CDR3 region has the DNA TGTGCCAGTAGCACAGCGGGGACGAACACCGGAGAGCTGTTTTTT. Protein product: CASSTAGTNTGELFF. Full variable domain (rest looked up from reference TRBV19 and TRBJ2-2): DGGITQSPKYLFRKEGQNVTLSCEQNLNHDAMYWYRQDPGQGLRLIYYSQIVNDFQKGDIAEGYSVSREKKESFPLTVTSAQKNPTAFYLCASSTAGTNTGELFFGEGSRLTVL.

This chain's CDR3 is CSVRTGLTDTQYF. Written as DNA, the CDR3 is TGCAGCGTCCGAACAGGTCTCACAGATACGCAGTATTTT. This rearrangement joins TRBV29-1 to TRBJ2-3; the D gene is possibly TRBD1 (5 bases). The ends were cut back, 6 bases at V and 2 bases at J, with 12 bases in the middle. The CDR3 runs 13 residues. CDR1 SQVTM and CDR2 ANQGSEA come from the germline V gene.

This clone occurred once. The rearrangement joins TRBV5-5 to TRBJ2-2, with unresolved D. Germline CDR1 reads SGHKS; CDR2 reads YYEKEE (reference sequence). The length of the CDR3 is 13 residues. The V end was cut by 3 bases, the J end by 4 bases, with 7 bases between. The CDR3 protein is CASSSRSTGELFF. CDR3 sequence (DNA): TGTGCCAGCAGCTCGCGGTCCACCGGGGAGCTGTTTTTT.

This clone is a singleton in its sample. This chain joins TRBV11-2 and TRBJ1-1; no clear D gene. The CDR3 is made up of 13 amino acids. V dropped 3 bases and J dropped 6 bases, with 11 bases sitting between them. Germline V gene data show CDR1 as SGHAT and CDR2 as FQNNGV. The CDR3 sequence is CASSFRPGAEAFF. CDR3 in DNA: TGTGCCAGCAGCTTCCGCCCAGGCGCTGAAGCTTTCTTT. Full variable domain (missing parts from reference TRBV11-2 and TRBJ1-1): EAGVAQSPRYKIIEKRQSVAFWCNPISGHATLYWYQQILGQGPKLLIQFQNNGVVDDSQLPKDRFSAERLKGVDSTLKIQPAKLEDSAVYLCASSFRPGAEAFFGQGTRLTVV.

This clone has only one observation. V and J are TRBV7-8 and TRBJ2-2; D is unresolved. Trimming removed 1 base at V and 9 bases at J, with 9 bases between. Germline-derived CDR1 and CDR2 are SGHVS and FQNEAQ. The CDR3 covers 13 residues. CDR3 nucleotide sequence: TGTGCCAGCAGCTTAGGGGCGGAGAGGGAGCTGTTTTTT. It translates to CASSLGAERELFF.

Points on this clone: Sequence at one end of the junction differs from germline and may be a read error. The chain recombines TRBV7-7 with TRBJ2-5, with D tentatively TRBD2 (6 bases). The CDR3 contains 17 residues. The germline V gene has CDR1 SSHAT and CDR2 FNYEAQ (reference sequence). In nucleotides, the CDR3 is TGTGCTAGCAGCTTAGCGGTGAGGGGTCCTTACCAAGAGACCCAGTACTTC. Its protein product is CASSLAVRGPYQETQYF.

This clone was counted between two and nine times. The CDR3: CASSQEENSPLHF. DNA for the CDR3: TGCGCCAGCAGCCAAGAAGAGAATTCACCCCTCCACTTT. The chain employs TRBV4-1 and TRBJ1-6; D gene uncertain. The CDR3 sequence is 13 residues long. Germline V gene sequence: CDR1 MGHRA, CDR2 YSYEKL. Trimming removed 0 bases from V and 7 bases from J, with 4 bases in between.

This clone was seen only once. The V gene is TRBV5-1, the J gene TRBJ2-5; D remains unclear. Trimming pared 5 bases from V and 3 bases from J, leaving 11 bases between. Germline loops: CDR1 SGHRS, CDR2 YFSETQ. This CDR3 contains 13 residues. CDR3 DNA sequence: TGCGCCAGCAGATCGATTCCCGAAGAGACCCAGTACTTC. Translation gives CASRSIPEETQYF. The variable domain in full, with the rest retrieved from reference TRBV5-1 and TRBJ2-5, is KAGVTQTPRYLIKTRGQQVTLSCSPISGHRSVSWYQQTPGQGLQFLFEYFSETQRNKGNFPGRFSGRQFSNSRSEMNVSTLELGDSALYLCASRSIPEETQYFGPGTRLLVL.

A remark on this clone: This same CDR3 is encoded by further DNA sequences in the sample. The chain joins TRBV30 to TRBJ1-5; D perhaps matches TRBD1 (5 bases). V lost 3 bases and J 0 bases, leaving 12 bases between the germline ends. CDR1 is GTSNPN, CDR2 SVGIG, per germline (reference sequence). CDR3 length: 15 amino acids. CDR3 in amino acids: CAWSPGSNSNQPQHF. The CDR3 DNA reads as TGTGCCTGGAGCCCAGGGTCTAATAGCAATCAGCCCCAGCATTTT.

The V and J genes are TRBV2 and TRBJ1-2; D is perhaps TRBD1 (6 bases). This CDR3 region has 12 residues. Trimming left V 8 bases short and J 12 bases short, with 19 bases between. Germline V lookup: CDR1 SNHLY, CDR2 FYNNEI. DNA for the CDR3: TGTGCCAGCCATCGAACAGGGCACGGGGACACCTTC. Translating gives CASHRTGHGDTF.

The chain carries TRBV19 and TRBJ1-5; possible D gene TRBD1, 6 bases. The V end was cut by 5 bases, the J end by 5 bases, with 13 bases between. Germline V lookup: CDR1 LNHDA, CDR2 SQIVND (reference sequence). The CDR3 is 14 amino acids. The DNA of the CDR3 is TGTGCCAGTAGTTGGGCCGGGGGCGATCAGCCCCAGCATTTT. Amino acid sequence: CASSWAGGDQPQHF.

The chain joins TRBV5-6 to TRBJ1-1; 8 nucleotides align to TRBD1. Germline CDR1 is SGHDT and CDR2 is YYEEEE. CDR3 size: 17 residues. V lost 0 bases and J lost 3; bases outside the gene matches: 10. The CDR3 sequence: CASSLASAGTGYTEAFF. The CDR3 DNA reads TGTGCCAGCAGCTTGGCGTCCGCGGGGACAGGCTACACTGAAGCTTTCTTT.

The chain employs TRBV7-6 and TRBJ1-2; a possible D gene is TRBD1 (6 bases). The CDR3 contains 15 residues. Germline V gene sequence: CDR1 SGHVS, CDR2 FNYEAQ. V lost 1 base and J 3 bases, leaving 12 bases between the germline ends. This CDR3 is CASSLGGTGHYGYTF. CDR3 DNA sequence: TGTGCCAGCAGCTTAGGAGGTACAGGGCACTATGGCTACACCTTC.

This chain uses TRBV19 with TRBJ1-6, with D perhaps TRBD1 (5 bases). There are 17 residues in the CDR3. CDR1 LNHDA and CDR2 SQIVND come from the germline V gene (reference sequence). With 2 bases removed from V and 7 bases from J, the gap between germline ends came to 18 bases. In DNA, the CDR3 is TGTGCCAGTAGTATAATCGGGACGGGCGCCGGGAATTCACCCCTCCACTTT. Translated, it gives CASSIIGTGAGNSPLHF.

The genes are TRBV29-1 and TRBJ2-1; 9 nucleotides align to TRBD1. Per germline, CDR1 SQVTM and CDR2 ANQGSEA. Losses at the gene ends were 7 bases for V and 4 bases for J; bases not matched to a gene: 29. This CDR3 has 21 amino acids. CDR3 bases: TGCAGCGGGGGAAGGAATATTTACTCGGCAGAAAACAGGGGGCGGTACAATGAGCAGTTCTTC. Its protein product is CSGGRNIYSAENRGRYNEQFF.

The V and J genes are TRBV11-2 and TRBJ1-5; unclear D gene. V lost 6 bases to trimming and J lost 4 bases, with 16 bases between them. The CDR3 totals 15 residues. Germline lookup yields CDR1 SGHAT and CDR2 FQNNGV. For the CDR3, the DNA is TGTGCCAGCAGTCCATCGGATGGAATTAATCAGCCCCAGCATTTT. This translates into CASSPSDGINQPQHF. The variable domain in full, with the rest retrieved from reference TRBV11-2 and TRBJ1-5, is EAGVAQSPRYKIIEKRQSVAFWCNPISGHATLYWYQQILGQGPKLLIQFQNNGVVDDSQLPKDRFSAERLKGVDSTLKIQPAKLEDSAVYLCASSPSDGINQPQHFGDGTRLSIL.

This chain uses TRBV14 with TRBJ2-3; D unresolved. There are 14 residues in the CDR3. Deletions cut 4 bases from V and 1 base from J, with 9 bases between. Germline V gene data show CDR1 as SGHDN and CDR2 as FVKESK. In nucleotides, the CDR3 is TGTGCCAGCAGCCCCTTGACCGGCACAGATACGCAGTATTTT. It translates to CASSPLTGTDTQYF.

The genes are TRBV28 and TRBJ1-5; weak D call: TRBD1 (5 bases). The V gene's germline CDR1 is MDHEN and CDR2 SYDVKM. The CDR3 loop spans 14 amino acids. The V end was cut by 2 bases, the J end by 4 bases, with 9 bases between. CDR3 region: CASSLETENQPQHF. The CDR3 DNA reads as TGTGCCAGCAGTTTAGAGACAGAAAATCAGCCCCAGCATTTT.